This T cell receptor beta chain was profiled in a study of T cells in Graves' hyperthyroidism and ophthalmopathy. The length of the CDR3 is 14 residues. The V gene's germline CDR1 is SNHLY and CDR2 FYNNEI. Germline trimming cut 6 bases from V and 8 bases from J; bases unmatched to any gene: 12. TCR beta CDR3 regions were amplified from RNA. HTBI primers were used for first-round RT-PCR of the TCR CDR3. TCRdb re-analysed the multiplex PCR reads in MiXCR, keeping a single row per CDR3 protein. This table holds around 760,000 distinct CDR3 sequences, roughly a third found once. No progression to ophthalmopathy during 18 months of follow-up defined stable disease. PBMCs stemmed from around 10 ml fresh peripheral blood.

Sequences were obtained from blood. The chain couples TRBV2 to TRBJ1-1, with 7 bases matching TRBD1. This receptor was taken from a woman aged 40 to 55 with Graves' hyperthyroidism. The CDR3 DNA reads as TGTGCCAGCAGGAGAGGGGGCGGCAGGGAGGAAGCTTTCTTT. Its protein is CASRRGGGREEAFF.